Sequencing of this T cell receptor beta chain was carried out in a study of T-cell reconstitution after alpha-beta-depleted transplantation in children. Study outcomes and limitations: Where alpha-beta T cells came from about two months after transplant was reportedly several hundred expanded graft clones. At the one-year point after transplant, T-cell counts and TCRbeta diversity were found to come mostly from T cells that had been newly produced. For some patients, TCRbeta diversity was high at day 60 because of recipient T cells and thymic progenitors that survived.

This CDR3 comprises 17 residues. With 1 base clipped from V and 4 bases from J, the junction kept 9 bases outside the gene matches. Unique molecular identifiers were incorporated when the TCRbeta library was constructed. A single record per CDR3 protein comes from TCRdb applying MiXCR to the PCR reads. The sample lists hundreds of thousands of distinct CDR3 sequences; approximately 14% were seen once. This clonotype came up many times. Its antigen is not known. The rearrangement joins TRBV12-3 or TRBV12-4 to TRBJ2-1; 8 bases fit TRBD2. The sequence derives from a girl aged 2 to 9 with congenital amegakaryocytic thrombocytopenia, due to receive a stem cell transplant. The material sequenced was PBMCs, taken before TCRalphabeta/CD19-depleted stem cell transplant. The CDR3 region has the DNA TGTGCCAGCAGTTTAGACCCGGGACTAGAATTATACAATGAGCAGTTCTTC. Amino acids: CASSLDPGLELYNEQFF.